These 14 T cell receptor beta chains originate from one sample sequenced in a study of siplizumab effects on memory and regulatory T cells. Repertoires were generated with immunoSEQ multiplex PCR, while TCRdb's copy carries only in-frame clones and drops some. This sample has approximately 90,000 clones, with roughly 94% found just once. The specimen sequenced was non-Treg CD4+ T cells sorted from blood. These receptors all come from a human donor in good health.

The gene calls are TRBV9 and TRBJ2-2; 9 nucleotides match TRBD1. Germline V CDR1 and CDR2: SGDLS, YYNGEE. The CDR3 has 16 residues. V was clipped by 0 bases and J by 4 bases; unmatched bases: 4. In DNA, the CDR3 is TGTGCCAGCAGCGTAGAAGGGACAGGGATCACCGGGGAGCTGTTTTTT. Protein sequence: CASSVEGTGITGELFF.

The chain is built from TRBV2 and TRBJ1-1, with D perhaps TRBD1 (5 bases). CDR1 SNHLY and CDR2 FYNNEI come from the germline V gene. The CDR3 spans 14 residues. V lost 5 bases, J lost 5 bases, and 15 bases lay in between. Here the CDR3 DNA reads TGTGCCAGCAGTTGGTTAGGGGAGGTGACTGAAGCTTTCTTT. It encodes CASSWLGEVTEAFF.

This clone was seen a few times. The rearrangement uses TRBV13 and TRBJ2-1, with D perhaps matching TRBD2 (5 bases). In germline, CDR1 is PRHDT, CDR2 FYEKMQ (reference sequence). This CDR3 spans 13 amino acids. Trimming left V 2 bases short and J 8 bases short, with 10 bases between. In nucleotides, the CDR3 is TGTGCCAGCAGCTTACCGGAGGTGCATGAGCAGTTCTTC. Its translation: CASSLPEVHEQFF.

This rearrangement joins TRBV7-9 to TRBJ2-3; D gene unclear. V lost 5 bases and J lost 0, with 15 bases in between. CDR1 is SEHNR and CDR2 is FQNEAQ in the germline V gene (reference sequence). This CDR3 has 16 amino acids. The CDR3 DNA is TGTGCCAGCAGCCAGGCAGGACCAAGCAGCACAGATACGCAGTATTTT. Translated: CASSQAGPSSTDTQYF.

The genes are TRBV19 and TRBJ1-5; tentative D call: TRBD1 (5 bases). V lost 2 bases, J lost 2 bases, and 16 bases lay in between. CDR1 and CDR2 from the germline V gene are LNHDA and SQIVND (reference sequence). The CDR3 is 17 residues long. The CDR3 sequence: CASSISLGGAGNQPQHF. Here the CDR3 DNA reads TGTGCCAGTAGTATATCTCTCGGGGGTGCGGGCAATCAGCCCCAGCATTTT. Combining the CDR3 with reference TRBV19 and TRBJ1-5 gives the whole variable domain DGGITQSPKYLFRKEGQNVTLSCEQNLNHDAMYWYRQDPGQGLRLIYYSQIVNDFQKGDIAEGYSVSREKKESFPLTVTSAQKNPTAFYLCASSISLGGAGNQPQHFGDGTRLSIL.

This chain joins TRBV23-1 and TRBJ2-3; D is unclear. TRBV23-1 is given ORF status, its function remaining uncertain. CDR3 length equals 17 residues. V lost 3 bases, J lost 4 bases, and 20 bases lay in between. This chain's CDR3 is CASSHPELEITADTQYF. CDR3 DNA sequence: TGCGCCAGCAGTCACCCGGAGTTGGAAATCACGGCAGATACGCAGTATTTT.

This sequence joins TRBV7-2 and TRBJ2-3; 12 nucleotides line up with TRBD2. With V trimmed by 3 bases and J by 2 bases, 9 bases remained unmatched. CDR1 is SGHTA, CDR2 FQGNSA, per germline. The CDR3 contains 18 residues. The CDR3 is CASSFWLAGGSYTDTQYF. The CDR3 DNA follows: TGTGCCAGCAGCTTCTGGCTAGCGGGAGGGTCCTACACAGATACGCAGTATTTT.

The chain uses TRBV5-6 and TRBJ2-3; TRBD2 agrees at 11 bases. The CDR3 has 16 amino acids. The germline V gene has CDR1 SGHDT and CDR2 YYEEEE. Trimming took 3 bases from V and 3 from J; bases not matched to a gene: 6. The CDR3 loop reads CASSYSGGAWTDTQYF. The CDR3 DNA reads TGTGCCAGCAGCTATAGCGGGGGGGCCTGGACAGATACGCAGTATTTT.

The rearrangement uses TRBV6-1 and TRBJ1-5, with 9 bases lining up with TRBD1. The CDR3 is 17 amino acids. Germline CDR1 and CDR2: MNHNS and SASEGT. The V segment lost 2 bases and the J segment 2 bases; nucleotides outside the gene matches: 7. CDR3 residues: CASSERDRVIGNQPQHF. The DNA for the CDR3 is TGTGCCAGCAGTGAACGGGACAGGGTAATAGGCAATCAGCCCCAGCATTTT.

CDR3 in DNA: TGTGCCAGCAGCCCCCAGGTGGACACTGAAGCTTTCTTT. Protein sequence: CASSPQVDTEAFF. The rearrangement links TRBV7-9 to TRBJ1-1; D is unresolved. The V gene lost 5 bases and the J gene lost 3 bases, with 10 bases spanning the gap. Looked up from germline, CDR1 is SEHNR and CDR2 is FQNEAQ (reference sequence). The CDR3 extends over 13 amino acids.

This chain uses TRBV6-5 with TRBJ2-3, with D hard to call. Trimming left V 1 base short and J 0 bases short, with 8 bases between. The CDR3 extends over 15 amino acids. Germline V lookup: CDR1 MNHEY, CDR2 SVGAGI. The CDR3 here is CASSYWGSSTDTQYF. The CDR3 coding sequence is TGTGCCAGCAGTTACTGGGGTTCTAGCACAGATACGCAGTATTTT.

This chain joins TRBV10-3 and TRBJ1-2; D unclear. CDR1 ENHRY and CDR2 SYGVKD come from the germline V gene. Trimming stripped 0 bases from V and 2 bases from J, with 7 bases between. The CDR3 is made up of 14 amino acids. CDR3 residues: CAISESPRNYGYTF. The CDR3 coding sequence is TGTGCCATCAGTGAGTCACCCCGCAACTATGGCTACACCTTC.

The rearrangement joins TRBV9 to TRBJ2-3; 8 bases match TRBD2. The length of the CDR3 is 15 residues. V trimming: 0 bases; J trimming: 4 bases; junction bases outside the gene matches: 4. Germline lookup yields CDR1 SGDLS and CDR2 YYNGEE. The CDR3 reads CASSVGTSSADTQYF. The CDR3 coding sequence is TGTGCCAGCAGCGTAGGGACTAGCTCAGCAGATACGCAGTATTTT.

In this sample, this clone turned up a few times. The V call is TRBV19, the J call TRBJ1-4, with D possibly TRBD1 on 5 matching bases. Germline V CDR1 and CDR2: LNHDA, SQIVND (reference sequence). Trimming pared 6 bases from V and 7 bases from J, leaving 12 bases between. The CDR3 loop spans 13 amino acids. The CDR3 DNA reads TGTGCCAGTAGCGGGGGTCGGAGTGAAAAACTGTTTTTT. This sequence encodes CASSGGRSEKLFF.